The entry below gives a single T cell receptor (beta chain) sequence along with its context. The PCR contained 60 Vbeta and 13 Jbeta primers. Sequencing used immunoSEQ multiplex PCR; TCRdb keeps in-frame clones, though not all of them. The sample has more than 60,000 clones, approximately 81% seen once. Each of the donors was a healthy bone marrow donor. The sample belongs to a study of cytomegalovirus exposure and HLA in healthy donors. V gave up 4 bases and J gave up 6 bases; unmatched junction bases: 7. The germline V gene has CDR1 SNHLY and CDR2 FYNNEI. This CDR3 has 14 amino acids. The receptor was derived from a woman aged 40 to 50 in good health and CMV-seropositive. Source material: PBMCs. The V gene is TRBV2, the J gene TRBJ1-2, with 8 bases identical to TRBD1. The CDR3 loop reads CASSVRTGRDGYTF. The CDR3 DNA follows: TGTGCCAGCAGTGTCCGGACAGGGCGGGATGGCTACACCTTC.